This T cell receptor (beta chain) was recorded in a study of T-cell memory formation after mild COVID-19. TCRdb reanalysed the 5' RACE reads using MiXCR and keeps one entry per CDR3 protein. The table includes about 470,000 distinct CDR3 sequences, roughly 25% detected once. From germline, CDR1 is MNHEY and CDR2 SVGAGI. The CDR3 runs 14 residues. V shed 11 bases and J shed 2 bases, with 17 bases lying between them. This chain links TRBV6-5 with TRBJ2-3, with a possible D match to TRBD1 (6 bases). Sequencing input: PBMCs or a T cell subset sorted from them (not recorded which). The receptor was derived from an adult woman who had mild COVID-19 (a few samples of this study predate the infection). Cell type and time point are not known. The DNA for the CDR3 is TGTGCCGTCAAACCGGGACACCACACAGATACGCAGTATTTT. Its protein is CAVKPGHHTDTQYF.